The source of this T cell receptor (beta chain) is a study of blood T cell repertoires in COVID-19. TCRdb's copy holds only in-frame clones and misses some; the assay was immunoSEQ multiplex PCR. Of about 140,000 clones listed, roughly 80% are singletons. Germline V gene data show CDR1 as SGHTS and CDR2 as YDEGEE. The CDR3 consists of 19 residues. Between the trimmed V and J ends, which lost 0 bases and 5 bases, there was a span of 23 bases. This clone occurred a few times. This clonotype originated in a woman aged 55 to 70 with acute or convalescent COVID-19. The rearrangement links TRBV5-8 to TRBJ2-2; possible D gene TRBD2, 6 bases. The sequenced sample consisted of peripheral blood. In DNA, the CDR3 is TGTGCCAGCAGCTTGGGGAGATCGCGTAGGGGACGGGGGACCGGGGAGCTGTTTTTT. As protein: CASSLGRSRRGRGTGELFF.